The clone carrying this TCR beta chain was recorded at least ten times. Its specificity is not known. The source of the sample is a study of HIV-infected patients and healthy controls. Alpha and beta constant-region primers primed reverse transcription of around 500 ng RNA. Alpha and beta chain libraries were made separately by chain-specific third strand synthesis with multiplexing indices. TCRdb reprocessed the 5' RACE reads with MiXCR, giving one entry per CDR3 protein. This sample has approximately 22,000 distinct CDR3 sequences, with 8.5% found just once. Study-level results: HLA types of the donors remained undetermined.

All unsorted peripheral T cells were captured because whole blood was used without fractionation. The germline gives CDR1 LGHNA, CDR2 YSLEER. The CDR3 extends over 12 amino acids. V gave up 3 bases and J gave up 13 bases, with 15 bases separating them. The gene calls are TRBV4-3 and TRBJ1-1; D call uncertain. Sequenced sample: blood. This TCR was sampled from an adult in good health. The CDR3 region has the DNA TGCGCCAGCAGCCAGTCAAGAGACTCAGTTTTCTTT. It encodes CASSQSRDSVFF.